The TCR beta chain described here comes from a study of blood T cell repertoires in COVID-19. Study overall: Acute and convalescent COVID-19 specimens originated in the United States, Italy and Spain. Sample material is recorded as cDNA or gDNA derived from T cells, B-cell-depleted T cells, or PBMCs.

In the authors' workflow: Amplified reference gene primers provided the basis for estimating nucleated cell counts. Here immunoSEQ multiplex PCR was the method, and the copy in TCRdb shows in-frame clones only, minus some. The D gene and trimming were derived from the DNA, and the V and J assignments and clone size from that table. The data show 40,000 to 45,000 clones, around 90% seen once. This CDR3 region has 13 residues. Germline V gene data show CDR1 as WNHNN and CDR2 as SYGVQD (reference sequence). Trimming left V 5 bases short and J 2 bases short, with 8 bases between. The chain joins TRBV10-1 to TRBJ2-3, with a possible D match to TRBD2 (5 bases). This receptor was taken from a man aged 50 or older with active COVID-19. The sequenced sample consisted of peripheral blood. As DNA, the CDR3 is TGCGCCAGCAGTACGGGATCCACAGATACGCAGTATTTT. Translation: CASSTGSTDTQYF.